Listed here is a single T cell receptor beta chain. What it binds is unknown. This sample stems from a study of cytomegalovirus exposure and HLA in healthy donors. General study findings and limits: TCR beta chains associated with HLA were, in a later analysis, more clonally expanded than equally common others. The authors enumerated roughly 160 TCR beta chains as linked to cytomegalovirus.

V trimming: 9 bases; J trimming: 1 base; junction bases outside the gene matches: 12. Germline lookup yields CDR1 SNHLY and CDR2 FYNNEI. This CDR3 has 18 amino acids. 13 Jbeta primers and 60 Vbeta primers were used for the PCR. The table came from immunoSEQ multiplex PCR; TCRdb's copy has only in-frame clones and leaves some out. The table includes 150,000 to 200,000 clones, almost 85% detected once. The receptor was derived from a boy younger than 18 in good health and CMV-seronegative. The sequenced sample consisted of PBMCs. The genes are TRBV2 and TRBJ2-3; 14 bases line up with TRBD2. CDR3 sequence reads: CARQGLAGVFSRTDTQYF. Here the CDR3 DNA reads TGTGCCAGACAGGGACTAGCGGGAGTTTTCTCCCGCACAGATACGCAGTATTTT.